These 13 T cell receptor beta chains share one sample of origin, sequenced in a study of blood T cell repertoires in COVID-19. TCRdb keeps only in-frame clones here, not all; method: immunoSEQ multiplex PCR. The sample yields 250,000 to 350,000 clones, about 85% seen once. The sequenced sample consisted of peripheral blood. The receptors derive from a human donor with COVID-19, enrolled during active disease. The donor label of this sample is uncertain.

This chain joins TRBV29-1 and TRBJ1-3; D call uncertain. Germline CDR1 SQVTM, CDR2 ANQGSEA. The CDR3 runs to 12 residues. CDR3 sequence reads: CGTRWSGNTIYF. DNA of the CDR3: TGCGGAACGAGGTGGTCTGGAAACACCATATATTTT.

V usage is TRBV3-1 (or the pseudogene TRBV3-2) and J usage is TRBJ2-2, with 8 bases fitting TRBD2. The CDR3 covers 16 residues. Unmatched junction bases numbered 11, after V lost 5 bases and J lost 6 bases. Germline V gene sequence: CDR1 LGHDT, CDR2 YNNKEL (reference sequence). CDR3 sequence: CASSSSGSGPSGELFF. DNA for the CDR3: TGTGCCAGCAGCTCTAGCGGGTCGGGGCCGTCCGGGGAGCTGTTTTTT.

J is TRBJ2-3 and V is TRBV4-1; TRBD2 matches at 10 bases. V shed 4 bases and J 0 bases; nucleotides not matched to a gene: 4. CDR1 and CDR2 from the germline V gene are MGHRA and YSYEKL. This CDR3 has 16 residues. This CDR3 is CASSLRAGGSTDTQYF. In nucleotides, the CDR3 is TGCGCCAGCAGCCTGAGAGCGGGAGGGAGCACAGATACGCAGTATTTT.

The chain recombines TRBV27 with TRBJ1-1; 11 bases match TRBD1. This CDR3 has 16 residues. The ends lost 5 bases at V and 1 base at J; junction bases unmatched: 6. The V gene's germline CDR1 is MNHEY and CDR2 SMNVEV (reference sequence). CDR3 sequence: CASSPGQGAANTEAFF. The CDR3, as DNA: TGTGCCAGCAGTCCTGGACAGGGGGCGGCGAACACTGAAGCTTTCTTT.

This chain links TRBV7-8 with TRBJ1-1; possibly TRBD1 for D (6 bases). This CDR3 comprises 14 residues. The germline CDR1 and CDR2 sequences are SGHVS and FQNEAQ. V lost 5 bases and J 5 bases, leaving 15 bases between the germline ends. CDR3 sequence (DNA): TGTGCCAGCAGCCCCGGGACATCGAGGACTGAAGCTTTCTTT. Residues: CASSPGTSRTEAFF.

V gene TRBV5-6 combines with J gene TRBJ2-3; D gene uncertain. Germline V gene lookup returns CDR1 SGHDT and CDR2 YYEEEE. Trimming took 2 bases from V and 4 from J, leaving 17 bases between them. This CDR3 region has 16 residues. The CDR3: CASSFPTSIYSDTQYF. CDR3 nucleotide sequence: TGTGCCAGCAGCTTCCCAACTTCTATTTATTCAGATACGCAGTATTTT.

The chain links TRBV11-2 to TRBJ2-7; TRBD2 agrees at 7 bases. V lost 5 bases and J lost 3; bases outside the gene matches: 10. The CDR3 contains 15 residues. Germline CDR1 and CDR2: SGHAT and FQNNGV. CDR3 nucleotides: TGTGCCAGCAGCCGTTTCGGGACTACGAACTACGAGCAGTACTTC. It codes for CASSRFGTTNYEQYF.

This clone was seen once. V is TRBV9 and J is TRBJ2-7; TRBD2 agrees at 11 bases. The CDR3 extends over 15 amino acids. Trimming at V came to 4 bases and at J to 1 base, leaving 4 bases not matched to a gene. The germline gives CDR1 SGDLS, CDR2 YYNGEE. This chain's CDR3 is CASSPGLAVSYEQYF. The CDR3 DNA sequence: TGTGCCAGCAGCCCGGGACTAGCGGTTTCCTACGAGCAGTACTTC.

The V and J genes are TRBV5-1 and TRBJ1-2; 9 positions match TRBD1. CDR1 and CDR2 (germline): SGHRS, YFSETQ. Losses at the gene ends were 3 bases for V and 3 bases for J; bases not matched to a gene: 15. This CDR3 has 18 amino acids. The CDR3 coding sequence is TGCGCCAGCAGCTCGCCCGGACAGGGGAGTGGACTCTACTATGGCTACACCTTC. Translation gives CASSSPGQGSGLYYGYTF.

The chain joins TRBV5-1 to TRBJ2-1; TRBD2 might be the D (6 bases). Trimming stripped 2 bases from V and 6 bases from J, with 15 bases between. Looked up from germline, CDR1 is SGHRS and CDR2 is YFSETQ. CDR3 length equals 15 residues. The CDR3 nucleotides read TGCGCCAGCAGCTTCGGCGGGATCGCGGGCAATGAGCAGTTCTTC. It encodes CASSFGGIAGNEQFF.

The chain couples TRBV14 to TRBJ2-3; the D gene is possibly TRBD2 (6 bases). Germline lookup yields CDR1 SGHDN and CDR2 FVKESK. The CDR3 is 16 amino acids. V was pared by 4 bases and J by 2 bases, with 16 bases between. CDR3 coding DNA: TGTGCCAGCAGCCCAACCCGCGGAGGGGTCACAGATACGCAGTATTTT. Translation: CASSPTRGGVTDTQYF.

This sequence joins TRBV27 and TRBJ2-7, with D possibly TRBD2 on 6 matching bases. V gave up 10 bases and J gave up 6 bases, with 13 bases separating them. CDR1 is MNHEY and CDR2 is SMNVEV in the germline V gene (reference sequence). CDR3 length: 11 amino acids. Written as DNA, the CDR3 is TGTGCCACGGGGTTGCGGGGCGAGCAGTACTTC. Protein product: CATGLRGEQYF.

This clone was picked up a small number of times. The chain combines TRBV14 with TRBJ1-1; D unresolved. Germline CDR1 is SGHDN and CDR2 is FVKESK. The CDR3 contains 14 residues. V lost 4 bases, J lost 3 bases, and 12 bases lay in between. This CDR3 reads CASSRTGFDTEAFF. CDR3 DNA sequence: TGTGCCAGCAGCCGGACGGGGTTCGACACTGAAGCTTTCTTT.